These 30 T cell receptor beta chains came from one sample sequenced in a study of Tregs in tolerant kidney transplant recipients (dated by TCRdb to between 2018 and 2021). The sample's time point, from its label and the paper: blood sample drawn before combined kidney and bone marrow transplant. The library was produced with the immunoSEQ multiplex PCR assay. TCRdb re-hosts the immuneACCESS table, in-frame sequences only. Its copies lack some clones; in the studies checked, an unresolved V gene accounts for under half of them, and the cause for the rest is not known. This sample holds about 69,000 clones; less than 90% were observed only once. The leading ten clones occupy 0.39% of the sample. This specimen consisted of CD4+ T cells from blood, obtained before the transplant. The receptor set was obtained from a human donor who received a combined kidney and bone marrow transplant.

This chain connects TRBV28 to TRBJ1-2; D gene ambiguous. CDR3 length equals 13 residues. V was cut by 5 bases and J by 13 bases, with 20 bases left in between. CDR1 and CDR2 (germline): MDHEN, SYDVKM. CDR3 nucleotide sequence: TGTGCCAGCAGTCCCCCGGGTGCCTTCGGATGCACCTTC. Translating it yields CASSPPGAFGCTF.

This rearrangement joins TRBV5-6 to TRBJ1-1; D unresolved. CDR3 length equals 13 residues. From germline, CDR1 is SGHDT and CDR2 YYEEEE. V was trimmed by 4 bases and J by 5 bases, leaving 12 bases between them. CDR3 bases: TGTGCCAGCAGCCCGGAGCGAGGTACTGAAGCTTTCTTT. Its protein product is CASSPERGTEAFF.

The chain is built from TRBV9 and TRBJ1-2; D is unclear. Germline V gene data show CDR1 as SGDLS and CDR2 as YYNGEE. V lost 0 bases and J 2 bases, leaving 8 bases between the germline ends. The CDR3 runs to 14 residues. For the CDR3, the DNA is TGTGCCAGCAGCGTAGACGCACAGAACTATGGCTACACCTTC. Translating it yields CASSVDAQNYGYTF.

V and J are TRBV21-1 and TRBJ1-2; the tabulated D call, TRBD1, remains unverified against the DNA. TRBV21-1 is an annotated pseudogene. CDR3 length: 14 residues. CDR3 sequence (DNA): TGTGCCAGCAGGACAGGGAGAGGTCCCTATGGCTACACCTTC. Protein product: CASRTGRGPYGYTF.

J is TRBJ2-7 and V is TRBV29-1, with a weak D call TRBD1 (5 bases). Between the trimmed V and J ends, which lost 5 bases and 2 bases, there was a span of 13 bases. Germline lookup yields CDR1 SQVTM and CDR2 ANQGSEA. The CDR3 totals 13 residues. The CDR3: CSVLSREAYEQYF. In DNA, the CDR3 is TGCAGCGTTCTTTCCAGGGAAGCCTACGAGCAGTACTTC.

Here the CDR3 DNA reads TGTGCCAGCAGCTTAATTAGCCCGGCGGGGAATGAGCAGTTCTTC. Its protein is CASSLISPAGNEQFF. This sequence joins TRBV7-3 and TRBJ2-1, with D maybe TRBD2 (6 bases). CDR3 length: 15 amino acids. Per germline, CDR1 SGHTA and CDR2 FQGTGA. Trimming removed 1 base at V and 7 bases at J, with 14 bases between.

The chain has TRBV6-1 and TRBJ1-1; a weak D match, TRBD1 (6 bases). With 7 bases removed from V and 3 bases from J, the gap between germline ends came to 18 bases. The V gene's germline CDR1 is MNHNS and CDR2 SASEGT. This CDR3 region has 15 residues. The CDR3 sequence is CASKFGTTGDTEAFF. In nucleotides, the CDR3 is TGTGCCAGCAAATTCGGGACAACCGGGGACACTGAAGCTTTCTTT.

This chain links TRBV27 with TRBJ2-1; 7 bases are a match to TRBD2. V lost 8 bases to trimming and J lost 7 bases; unmatched junction nucleotides: 8. The CDR3 consists of 13 residues. Looked up from germline, CDR1 is MNHEY and CDR2 is SMNVEV (reference sequence). The CDR3 loop is CASERERENEQFF. The CDR3 nucleotides are TGTGCCAGCGAGCGGGAACGAGAGAATGAGCAGTTCTTC.

The chain joins TRBV30 to TRBJ2-3, with no clear D. V lost 0 bases to trimming and J lost 0 bases, with 13 bases between them. The germline V gene has CDR1 GTSNPN and CDR2 SVGIG (reference sequence). The CDR3 contains 16 residues. The CDR3 sequence: CAWSVMEYYSTDTQYF. CDR3 bases: TGTGCCTGGAGTGTAATGGAGTACTATAGCACAGATACGCAGTATTTT.

The gene calls are TRBV5-1 and TRBJ1-4; no definite D call. Trimming removed 0 bases at V and 8 bases at J, with 8 bases between. CDR1 is SGHRS and CDR2 is YFSETQ in the germline V gene. The CDR3 sequence is 13 residues long. CDR3 in amino acids: CASSLGAEEKLFF. CDR3 nucleotides: TGCGCCAGCAGCTTGGGGGCCGAGGAAAAACTGTTTTTT.

V and J are TRBV7-8 and TRBJ1-3; D unclear. CDR1 SGHVS and CDR2 FQNEAQ come from the germline V gene. The CDR3 totals 13 residues. The V end was cut by 5 bases, the J end by 8 bases, with 13 bases between. The CDR3 region is CASSTSPRDTIYF. The CDR3 DNA reads TGTGCCAGCAGCACCTCCCCTCGGGACACCATATATTTT.

The chain carries TRBV11-2 and TRBJ2-3; 11 nucleotides align to TRBD2. The CDR3 is 16 residues long. J gave up 3 bases and V 3 bases, and 5 bases lay outside the gene matches. Germline assignment: CDR1 SGHAT and CDR2 FQNNGV. The DNA of the CDR3 is TGTGCCAGCAGCTTTCTGATAGCGGGAGGGACAGATACGCAGTATTTT. Translating it yields CASSFLIAGGTDTQYF.

The rearrangement joins TRBV19 to TRBJ2-7; D gene unclear. The CDR3 covers 15 residues. Trimming removed 1 base from V and 0 bases from J, with 10 bases in between. CDR1 is LNHDA and CDR2 is SQIVND in the germline V gene (reference sequence). CDR3: CASSIGGAGSYEQYF. As DNA, the CDR3 is TGTGCCAGTAGTATAGGTGGAGCCGGCTCCTACGAGCAGTACTTC.

The chain combines TRBV30 with TRBJ2-1; 8 nucleotides line up with TRBD2. The CDR3 contains 15 residues. CDR1 is GTSNPN, CDR2 SVGIG, per germline (reference sequence). V lost 3 bases and J lost 2; bases outside the gene matches: 6. CDR3 DNA sequence: TGTGCCTGGAGATTTACTAGCGGAACCTACAATGAGCAGTTCTTC. Translation gives CAWRFTSGTYNEQFF. Filled out from reference TRBV30 and TRBJ2-1, the complete variable domain reads SQTIHQWPATLVQPVGSPLSLECTVEGTSNPNLYWYRQAAGRGLQLLFYSVGIGQISSEVPQNLSASRPQDRQFILSSKKLLLSDSGFYLCAWRFTSGTYNEQFFGPGTRLTVL.

V gene TRBV2 combines with J gene TRBJ2-7, with D perhaps TRBD2 (5 bases). The CDR3 extends over 13 amino acids. Germline assignment: CDR1 SNHLY and CDR2 FYNNEI. Between the trimmed V and J ends, which lost 6 bases and 2 bases, there was a span of 11 bases. The CDR3 DNA follows: TGTGCCAGCAGCGCTCAGAGGGCCTACGAGCAGTACTTC. Its translation: CASSAQRAYEQYF. Full variable domain (outside the CDR3, taken from reference TRBV2 and TRBJ2-7): EPEVTQTPSHQVTQMGQEVILRCVPISNHLYFYWYRQILGQKVEFLVSFYNNEISEKSEIFDDQFSVERPDGSNFTLKIRSTKLEDSAMYFCASSAQRAYEQYFGPGTRLTVT.

This chain links TRBV25-1 with TRBJ2-1, with 9 bases that match TRBD2. Germline values: CDR1 MGHDK, CDR2 SYGVNS. The CDR3 spans 15 residues. V was pared by 7 bases and J by 3 bases, with 7 bases of the junction left unmatched. The CDR3: CASMGSSGIYNEQFF. CDR3 nucleotides: TGTGCCAGCATGGGGTCTAGCGGGATCTACAATGAGCAGTTCTTC.

The J gene is TRBJ1-5, the V gene TRBV28, with 7 bases matching TRBD1. The CDR3 consists of 15 residues. Germline values: CDR1 MDHEN, CDR2 SYDVKM. J was trimmed by 5 bases and V by 5 bases; bases with no gene match: 9. The CDR3 DNA is TGTGCCAGCAGTCCCTCCGGGACAGCCTATCAGCCCCAGCATTTT. Its protein product is CASSPSGTAYQPQHF.

V is TRBV6-5 and J is TRBJ1-3; D gene uncertain. CDR3 length: 14 residues. Trimming stripped 5 bases from V and 4 bases from J, with 12 bases between. CDR1 and CDR2 (germline): MNHEY, SVGAGI. CDR3 region: CASSRFEGGNTIYF. As DNA, the CDR3 is TGTGCCAGCAGTCGCTTCGAGGGAGGAAACACCATATATTTT.

V is TRBV27 and J is TRBJ2-1, with D perhaps matching TRBD2 (6 bases). The germline CDR1 and CDR2 sequences are MNHEY and SMNVEV (reference sequence). The length of the CDR3 is 14 residues. V lost 5 bases and J 12 bases, leaving 20 bases between the germline ends. The CDR3 here is CASSPGTPTTVQFF. CDR3 in DNA: TGTGCCAGCAGTCCCGGGACTCCCACGACTGTGCAGTTCTTC.

This clone has a handful of counts. The chain is built from TRBV6-1 and TRBJ1-1; maybe TRBD1 (5 bases). Trimming cost V 2 bases and J 0 bases, with 7 bases left between them. Germline V lookup: CDR1 MNHNS, CDR2 SASEGT. This CDR3 is 14 amino acids long. CDR3 amino acids: CASSEPRVNTEAFF. The CDR3 DNA reads TGTGCCAGCAGTGAACCCAGGGTGAACACTGAAGCTTTCTTT.

The chain couples TRBV5-1 to TRBJ2-5; 11 positions agree with TRBD2. CDR1 and CDR2 from the germline V gene are SGHRS and YFSETQ. The CDR3 extends over 15 amino acids. V gave up 3 bases and J gave up 2 bases; unmatched junction bases: 3. The CDR3 DNA reads as TGCGCCAGCAGCTCGACTAGCGGGATACAAGAGACCCAGTACTTC. Translated: CASSSTSGIQETQYF.

The chain combines TRBV28 with TRBJ2-1; 9 positions agree with TRBD2. The CDR3 spans 15 residues. Looked up from germline, CDR1 is MDHEN and CDR2 is SYDVKM. V was pared by 3 bases and J by 6 bases, with 6 bases of the junction left unmatched. Here the CDR3 reads CASSFWAGGGNEQFF. For the CDR3, the DNA is TGTGCCAGCAGTTTTTGGGCGGGAGGGGGCAATGAGCAGTTCTTC. The whole variable domain, filled in from reference TRBV28 and TRBJ2-1, reads DVKVTQSSRYLVKRTGEKVFLECVQDMDHENMFWYRQDPGLGLRLIYFSYDVKMKEKGDIPEGYSVSREKKERFSLILESASTNQTSMYLCASSFWAGGGNEQFFGPGTRLTVL.

The rearrangement joins TRBV29-1 to TRBJ1-2, with D possibly TRBD1 on 5 matching bases. The CDR3 is made up of 12 amino acids. CDR1 SQVTM and CDR2 ANQGSEA come from the germline V gene. Trimming stripped 4 bases from V and 2 bases from J, with 8 bases between. The chain's CDR3 is CSVAGSNYGYTF. CDR3 DNA: TGCAGCGTTGCAGGGTCCAACTATGGCTACACCTTC.

This chain joins TRBV28 and TRBJ2-7, with D maybe TRBD2 (6 bases). Between the trimmed V and J ends, which lost 3 bases and 3 bases, there was a span of 6 bases. Germline assignment: CDR1 MDHEN and CDR2 SYDVKM. This CDR3 has 12 amino acids. CDR3: CASSLGGYEQYF. The CDR3 DNA sequence: TGTGCCAGCAGTTTGGGGGGCTACGAGCAGTACTTC.

The chain uses TRBV6-1 and TRBJ2-7, with 7 bases aligning to TRBD2. The germline gives CDR1 MNHNS, CDR2 SASEGT. Unmatched junction bases numbered 11, after V lost 2 bases and J lost 1 base. The CDR3 is 17 residues long. The CDR3 bases are TGTGCCAGCAGTGAACGGGCTAGCGGTAGTGGTTCCTACGAGCAGTACTTC. Amino acid sequence: CASSERASGSGSYEQYF.

In this sample, this clone turned up a few times. The chain is built from TRBV10-2 and TRBJ2-7, with 8 bases lining up with TRBD2. Germline V gives CDR1 WSHSY, CDR2 SAAADI. The CDR3 is 14 residues long. V was pared by 6 bases and J by 1 base, with 5 bases of the junction left unmatched. DNA of the CDR3: TGCGCCAGCAGACCTAGCGGGCTTTCCTACGAGCAGTACTTC. It specifies CASRPSGLSYEQYF.

The J gene is TRBJ2-1, the V gene TRBV7-3; 9 bases agree with TRBD2. The CDR3 contains 16 residues. Trimming removed 1 base from V and 10 bases from J; junction bases left unmatched: 11. Germline loops: CDR1 SGHTA, CDR2 FQGTGA. The CDR3 loop is CASSLKASGISSEQFF. In DNA form, the CDR3 reads TGTGCCAGCAGCTTAAAGGCTAGCGGGATTAGCAGCGAGCAGTTCTTC.

The rearrangement joins TRBV10-3 to TRBJ2-7; 10 bases agree with TRBD2. Looked up from germline, CDR1 is ENHRY and CDR2 is SYGVKD. V shed 6 bases, J shed 0 bases, and the junction held 5 bases outside the gene matches. The CDR3 extends over 15 amino acids. CDR3 in amino acids: CAIRRGTSDSYEQYF. DNA for the CDR3: TGTGCCATCAGAAGAGGGACTAGCGACTCCTACGAGCAGTACTTC.

This chain links TRBV25-1 with TRBJ1-2; 7 positions match TRBD1. The junction had 7 bases not matched to a gene; V was cut back by 6 bases and J by 3 bases. This CDR3 comprises 14 residues. The germline V gene encodes CDR1 MGHDK and CDR2 SYGVNS. The CDR3 protein is CASRGDGTDYGYTF. CDR3 nucleotide sequence: TGTGCCAGCAGGGGCGACGGGACAGACTATGGCTACACCTTC.

J is TRBJ1-2 and V is TRBV28; 8 bases map to TRBD1. V shed 5 bases, J shed 5 bases, and the junction held 10 bases outside the gene matches. CDR1 is MDHEN, CDR2 SYDVKM, per germline. The CDR3 length is 15 residues. The CDR3 bases are TGTGCCAGCAGTCCAAACTCTGGACAGGGTTATGGCTACACCTTC. Protein: CASSPNSGQGYGYTF.